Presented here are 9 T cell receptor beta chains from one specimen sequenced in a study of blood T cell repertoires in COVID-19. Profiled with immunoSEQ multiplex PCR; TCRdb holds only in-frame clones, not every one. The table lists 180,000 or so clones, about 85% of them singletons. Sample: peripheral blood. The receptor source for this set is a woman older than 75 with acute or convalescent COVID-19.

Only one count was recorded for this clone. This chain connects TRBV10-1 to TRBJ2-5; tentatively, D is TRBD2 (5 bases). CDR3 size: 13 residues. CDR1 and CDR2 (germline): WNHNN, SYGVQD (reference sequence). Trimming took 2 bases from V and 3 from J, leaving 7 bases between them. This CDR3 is CASSEDGEETQYF. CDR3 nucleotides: TGCGCCAGCAGTGAGGACGGGGAAGAGACCCAGTACTTC.

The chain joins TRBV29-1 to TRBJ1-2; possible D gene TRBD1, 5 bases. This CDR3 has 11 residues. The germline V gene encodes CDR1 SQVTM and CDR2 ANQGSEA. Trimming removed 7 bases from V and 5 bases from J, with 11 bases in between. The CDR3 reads CSGGTAYGYTF. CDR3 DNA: TGCAGCGGCGGGACTGCTTATGGCTACACCTTC.

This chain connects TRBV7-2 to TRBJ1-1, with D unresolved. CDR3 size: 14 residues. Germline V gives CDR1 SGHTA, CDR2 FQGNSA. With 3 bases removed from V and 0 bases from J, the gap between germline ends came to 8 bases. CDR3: CASSFSGMNTEAFF. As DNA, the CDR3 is TGTGCCAGCAGCTTCAGTGGTATGAACACTGAAGCTTTCTTT.

The CDR3 sequence: CASSFSGRAIGELFF. The CDR3 region has the DNA TGTGCCAGCAGTTTTAGCGGGAGGGCGATCGGGGAGCTGTTTTTT. This chain links TRBV6-5 with TRBJ2-2; 11 nucleotides line up with TRBD2. Germline CDR1 MNHEY, CDR2 SVGAGI. V was pared by 4 bases and J by 7 bases, with 5 bases of the junction left unmatched. This CDR3 spans 15 amino acids.

CDR3 coding DNA: TGTGCCAGCTCACCACAGGGACAGCTGCAGGTTGGCTACACCTTC. Translated, it gives CASSPQGQLQVGYTF. The chain uses TRBV18 and TRBJ1-2, with TRBD1 matching 7 bases. V lost 1 base and J lost 7; bases outside the gene matches: 9. This CDR3 is 15 amino acids long. Germline loops: CDR1 KGHSH, CDR2 LQKENI.

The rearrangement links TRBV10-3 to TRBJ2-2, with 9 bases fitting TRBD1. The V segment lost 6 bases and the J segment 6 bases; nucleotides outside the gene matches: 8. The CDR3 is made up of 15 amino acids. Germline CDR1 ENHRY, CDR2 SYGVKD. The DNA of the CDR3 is TGTGCCATCAGCAATACCGGGACAGGGTCCGGGGAGCTGTTTTTT. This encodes CAISNTGTGSGELFF.

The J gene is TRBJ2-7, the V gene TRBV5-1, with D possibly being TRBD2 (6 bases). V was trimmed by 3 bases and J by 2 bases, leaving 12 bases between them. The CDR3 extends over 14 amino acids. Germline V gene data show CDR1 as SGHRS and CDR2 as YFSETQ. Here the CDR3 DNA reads TGCGCCAGCAGCTCGGGGGATGACACCTACGAGCAGTACTTC. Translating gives CASSSGDDTYEQYF.

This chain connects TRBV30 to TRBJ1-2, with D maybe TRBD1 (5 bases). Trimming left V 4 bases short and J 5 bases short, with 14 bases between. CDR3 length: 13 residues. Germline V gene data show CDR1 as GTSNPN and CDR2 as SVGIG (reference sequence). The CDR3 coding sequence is TGTGCCTGGACCCCAGGGCGAGCTTATGGCTACACCTTC. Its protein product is CAWTPGRAYGYTF.

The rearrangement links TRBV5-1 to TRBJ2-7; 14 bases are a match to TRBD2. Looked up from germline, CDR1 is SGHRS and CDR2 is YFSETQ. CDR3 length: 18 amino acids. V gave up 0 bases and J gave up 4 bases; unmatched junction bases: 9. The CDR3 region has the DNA TGCGCCAGCAGCTTGGGACTAGCGGGGGGGCTTGTGGAGTACGAGCAGTACTTC. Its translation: CASSLGLAGGLVEYEQYF.